Many counts were recorded for the clone carrying this TCR beta chain. Its antigen is unknown. The CDR3 loop spans 16 amino acids. The germline V gene has CDR1 SGHDT and CDR2 YYEEEE. V lost 1 base to trimming and J lost 0 bases, with 11 bases between them. Each sample gave at least 7 million isolated PBMCs. At least 6 micrograms of total RNA were extracted per sample. These data belong to a study of blood T cells in healthy people across ages. Study-wide context: About one barcoded beta molecule per two T cells was captured by template switching. Findings and caveats of the study: Diversity of TCR beta correlated strongly with naive T cell percentage.

It was with a sample-barcoded 5' primer and a J-beta primer mix that a second PCR of roughly 7 to 12 cycles was run. Using its own MiXCR run on the 5' RACE reads, TCRdb lists one record per CDR3 protein. This sample has approximately 940,000 distinct CDR3 sequences, with 45% to 50% found just once. Sequencing was done on a sample of blood. V and J are TRBV5-6 and TRBJ1-5; D ambiguous. This TCR was recovered from a man aged 25-45 years in good health. The CDR3 coding sequence is TGTGCCAGCAGCTTGTTTTTGGCAGATAGCAATCAGCCCCAGCATTTT. This encodes CASSLFLADSNQPQHF.